Ten or more counts support the clone carrying this T cell receptor (beta chain). Noted time point: healthy volunteer bleed at 6 weeks. The authors' total RNA extraction used unfractionated whole blood. Germline V gene data show CDR1 as KGHSH and CDR2 as LQKENI. The CDR3 runs 14 residues. The trim removed 5 bases at V and 5 bases at J, leaving 8 bases unmatched. The entry originates in a study of human T cells and chemical hapten exposure. Background on the study: Across samples, TCR yields varied, mostly owing to small differences in pooled library volumes.

In the source study's methods: A per-sample median of around 100,000 TCRs was observed, with a range of about 20,000 to 700,000. TCRdb re-derived calls from the RACE reads in MiXCR, one entry per CDR3 protein. The V and J calls shown here were made by TCRdb, not taken from the authors' results. The sample has about 80,000 distinct CDR3 sequences; roughly 7.9% are singletons. Sequenced material: whole blood. This receptor was identified in a female donor in good health. Some clones in this sample may be carry-over from other donors' samples. The rearrangement joins TRBV18 to TRBJ1-2, with 7 bases that match TRBD1. CDR3 region: CASSTTGIVYGYTF. CDR3 sequence (DNA): TGTGCCAGCTCAACGACAGGGATTGTATATGGCTACACCTTC.